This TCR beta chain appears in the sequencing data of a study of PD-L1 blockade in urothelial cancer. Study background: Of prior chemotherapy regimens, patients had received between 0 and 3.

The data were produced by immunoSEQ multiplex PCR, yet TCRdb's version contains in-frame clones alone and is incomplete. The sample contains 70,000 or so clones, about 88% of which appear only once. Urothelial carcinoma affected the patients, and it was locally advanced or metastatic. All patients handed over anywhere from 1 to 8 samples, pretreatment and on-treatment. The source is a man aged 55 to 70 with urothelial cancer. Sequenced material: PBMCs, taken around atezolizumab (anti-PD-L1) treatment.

The CDR3 loop is CATSRGGGATGELFF. The CDR3 DNA reads as TGTGCCACCAGCAGAGGCGGGGGGGCAACCGGGGAGCTGTTTTTT. The chain employs TRBV15 and TRBJ2-2; 9 nucleotides line up with TRBD2. From germline, CDR1 is LNHNV and CDR2 YYDKDF (reference sequence). The CDR3 length is 15 residues. Unmatched junction bases numbered 2, after V lost 1 base and J lost 5 bases.